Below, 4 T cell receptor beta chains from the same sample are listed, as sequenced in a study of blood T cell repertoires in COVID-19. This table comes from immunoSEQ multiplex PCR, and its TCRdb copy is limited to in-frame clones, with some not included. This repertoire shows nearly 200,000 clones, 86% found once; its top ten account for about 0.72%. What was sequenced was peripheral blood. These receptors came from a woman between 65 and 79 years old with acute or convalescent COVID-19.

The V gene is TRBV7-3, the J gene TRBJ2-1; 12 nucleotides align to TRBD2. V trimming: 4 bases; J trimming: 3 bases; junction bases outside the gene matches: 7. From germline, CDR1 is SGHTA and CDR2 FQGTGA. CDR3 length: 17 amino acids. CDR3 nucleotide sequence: TGTGCCAGCAGCTCATCCTTGGGACTAGCGGGCTACAATGAGCAGTTCTTC. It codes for CASSSSLGLAGYNEQFF.

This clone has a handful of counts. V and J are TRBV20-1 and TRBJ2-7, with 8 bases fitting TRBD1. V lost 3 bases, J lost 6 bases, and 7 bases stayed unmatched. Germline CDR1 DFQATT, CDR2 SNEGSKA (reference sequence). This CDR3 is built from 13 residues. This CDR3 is CSASGDRGSEQYF. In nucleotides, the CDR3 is TGCAGTGCTAGTGGAGACAGGGGTTCCGAGCAGTACTTC.

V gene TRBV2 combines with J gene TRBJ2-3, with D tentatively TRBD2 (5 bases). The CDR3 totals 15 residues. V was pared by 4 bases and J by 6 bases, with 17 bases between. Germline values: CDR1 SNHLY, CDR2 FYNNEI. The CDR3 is CASSADNRRGDTQYF. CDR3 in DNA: TGTGCCAGCAGTGCTGACAACCGTCGAGGGGATACGCAGTATTTT. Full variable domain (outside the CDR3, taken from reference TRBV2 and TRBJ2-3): EPEVTQTPSHQVTQMGQEVILRCVPISNHLYFYWYRQILGQKVEFLVSFYNNEISEKSEIFDDQFSVERPDGSNFTLKIRSTKLEDSAMYFCASSADNRRGDTQYFGPGTRLTVL.

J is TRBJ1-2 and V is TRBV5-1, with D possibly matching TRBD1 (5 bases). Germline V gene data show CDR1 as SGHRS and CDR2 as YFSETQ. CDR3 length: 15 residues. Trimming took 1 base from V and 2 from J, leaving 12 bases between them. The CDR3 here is CASSLYQGLNYGYTF. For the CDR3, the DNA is TGCGCCAGCAGCTTGTACCAGGGTCTCAACTATGGCTACACCTTC.